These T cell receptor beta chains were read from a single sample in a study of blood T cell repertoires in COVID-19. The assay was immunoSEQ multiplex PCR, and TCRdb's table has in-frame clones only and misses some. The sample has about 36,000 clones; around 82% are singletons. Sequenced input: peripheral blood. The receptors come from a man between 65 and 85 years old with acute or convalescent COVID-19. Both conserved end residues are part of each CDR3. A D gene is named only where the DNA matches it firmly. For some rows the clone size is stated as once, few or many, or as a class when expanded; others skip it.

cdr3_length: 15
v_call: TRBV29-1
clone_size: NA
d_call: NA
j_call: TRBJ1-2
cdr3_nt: TGCAGCGTTGAGCGGGTGACAGGACTCAACTATGGCTACACCTTC
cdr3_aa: CSVERVTGLNYGYTF

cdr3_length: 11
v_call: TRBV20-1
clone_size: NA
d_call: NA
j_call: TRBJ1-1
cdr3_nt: TGCAGTGAGGGGAAGAACACTGAAGCTTTCTTT
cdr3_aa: CSEGKNTEAFF

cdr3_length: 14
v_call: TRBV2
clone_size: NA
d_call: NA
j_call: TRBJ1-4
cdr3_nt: TGTGCCAGCAGTAAAGGGAGAACTAATGAAAAACTGTTTTTT
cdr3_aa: CASSKGRTNEKLFF

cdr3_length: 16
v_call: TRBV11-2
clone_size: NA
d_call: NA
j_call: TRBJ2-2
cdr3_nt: TGTGCCAGCAGCTTATATCAGGGATCGGACACCGGGGAGCTGTTTTTT
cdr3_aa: CASSLYQGSDTGELFF

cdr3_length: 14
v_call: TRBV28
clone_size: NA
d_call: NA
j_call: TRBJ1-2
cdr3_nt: TGTGCCAGCAGTTTACAACAGGATAACTATGGCTACACCTTC
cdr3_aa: CASSLQQDNYGYTF

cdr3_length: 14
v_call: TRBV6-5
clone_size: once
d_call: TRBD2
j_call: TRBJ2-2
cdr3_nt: TGTGCCAGCAGATATAGCGGGACGGGGGGGGAGCTGTTTTTT
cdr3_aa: CASRYSGTGGELFF

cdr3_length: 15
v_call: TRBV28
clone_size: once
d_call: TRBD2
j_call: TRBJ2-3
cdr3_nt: TGTGCCAGCAGTCCCCGGGGAGGGAGCACAGATACGCAGTATTTT
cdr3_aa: CASSPRGGSTDTQYF

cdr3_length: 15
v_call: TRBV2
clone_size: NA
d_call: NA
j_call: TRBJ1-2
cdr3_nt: TGTGCCAGCAGTGAATCCGTGGTCCGCAGCTATGGCTACACCTTC
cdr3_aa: CASSESVVRSYGYTF

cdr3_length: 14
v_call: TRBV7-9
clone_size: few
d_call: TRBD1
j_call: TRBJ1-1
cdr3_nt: TGTGCCAGCAGCTTAAGCGTGACAGGGCAAGAAGCTTTCTTT
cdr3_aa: CASSLSVTGQEAFF

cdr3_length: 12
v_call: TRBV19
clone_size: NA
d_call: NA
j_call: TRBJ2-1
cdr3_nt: TGTGCCACTAGCGCGGTTGGCTATGAGCAGTTCTTC
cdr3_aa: CATSAVGYEQFF

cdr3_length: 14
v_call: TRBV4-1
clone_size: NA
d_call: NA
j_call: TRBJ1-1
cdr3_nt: TGCGCCAGCAGCCAAGTACAGCCGAACACTGAAGCTTTCTTT
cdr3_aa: CASSQVQPNTEAFF

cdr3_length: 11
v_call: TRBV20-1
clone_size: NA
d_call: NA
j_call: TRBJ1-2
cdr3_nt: TGCAGTGCCGACTTCAACTATGGCTACACCTTC
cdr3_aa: CSADFNYGYTF

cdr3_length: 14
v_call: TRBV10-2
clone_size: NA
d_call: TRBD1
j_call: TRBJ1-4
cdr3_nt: TGCGCCAGCAGTGACGTGGACAGGGACGAAAAACTGTTTTTT
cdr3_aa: CASSDVDRDEKLFF

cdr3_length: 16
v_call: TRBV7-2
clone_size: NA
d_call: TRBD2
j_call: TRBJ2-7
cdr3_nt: TGTGCCAGCAGTCACTCTAGCGGAGTTAGAAACTACGAGCAGTACTTC
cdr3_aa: CASSHSSGVRNYEQYF

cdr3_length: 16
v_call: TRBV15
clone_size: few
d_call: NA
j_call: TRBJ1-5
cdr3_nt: TGTGCCACCAGCAGGAGGAGGGGAGAGGGCAATCAGCCCCAGCATTTT
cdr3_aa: CATSRRRGEGNQPQHF

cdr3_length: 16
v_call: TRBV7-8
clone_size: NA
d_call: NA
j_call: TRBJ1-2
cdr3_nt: TGTGCCAGCAGCTTGGGGCAGGGTGTGGCTAACTATGGCTACACCTTC
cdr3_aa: CASSLGQGVANYGYTF

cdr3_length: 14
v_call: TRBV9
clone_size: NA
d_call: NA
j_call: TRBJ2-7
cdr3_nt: TGTGCCAGCAGCGCCCTAGGGGGGGTCAACGAGCAGTACTTC
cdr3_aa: CASSALGGVNEQYF

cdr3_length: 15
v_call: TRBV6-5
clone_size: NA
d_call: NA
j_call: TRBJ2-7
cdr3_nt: TGTGCCAGCAGCTACCGGGATGTGTCTTCCTACGAGCAGTACTTC
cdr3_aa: CASSYRDVSSYEQYF

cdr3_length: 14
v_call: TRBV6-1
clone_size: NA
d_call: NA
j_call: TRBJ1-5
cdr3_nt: TGTGCCAGCAGTGAAGAAGGGAGTCGTGAGCCCCAGCATTTT
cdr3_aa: CASSEEGSREPQHF

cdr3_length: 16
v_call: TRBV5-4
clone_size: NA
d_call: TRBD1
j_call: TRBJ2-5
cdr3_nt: TGTGCCAGCAGCTTGGGGGGTGACAGGGGGTCAGAGACCCAGTACTTC
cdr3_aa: CASSLGGDRGSETQYF

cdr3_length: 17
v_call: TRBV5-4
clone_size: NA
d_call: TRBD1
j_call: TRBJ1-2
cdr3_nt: TGTGCCAGCAGCCCCCGGGACAGGGGGAGGGTTAACTATGGCTACACCTTC
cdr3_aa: CASSPRDRGRVNYGYTF

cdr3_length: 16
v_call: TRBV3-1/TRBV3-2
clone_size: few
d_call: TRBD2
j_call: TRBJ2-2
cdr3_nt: TGTGCCAGCAGCCCCGGGACTAGCGGAAGGACCGGGGAGCTGTTTTTT
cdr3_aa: CASSPGTSGRTGELFF

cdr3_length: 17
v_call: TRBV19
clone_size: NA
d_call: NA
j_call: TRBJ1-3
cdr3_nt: TGTGCCAGTACCCATCGGAGGGTAGCCACCTCTGGAAACACCATATATTTT
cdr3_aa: CASTHRRVATSGNTIYF

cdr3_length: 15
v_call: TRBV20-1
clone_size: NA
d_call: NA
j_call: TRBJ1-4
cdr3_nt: TGCAGTGCTAGTTTTAGTTCAGGGTTTTATGAAAAACTGTTTTTT
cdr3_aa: CSASFSSGFYEKLFF

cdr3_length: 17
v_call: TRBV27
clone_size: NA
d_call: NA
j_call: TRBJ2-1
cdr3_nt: TGTGCCAGCAGTCCAGAGCGGAGGACAGCCTCCTACAATGAGCAGTTCTTC
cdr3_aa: CASSPERRTASYNEQFF

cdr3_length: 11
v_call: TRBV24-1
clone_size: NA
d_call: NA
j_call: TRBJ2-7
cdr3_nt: TGTGCCACCAGTGAAGGGAGTGAGCAGTACTTC
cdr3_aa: CATSEGSEQYF

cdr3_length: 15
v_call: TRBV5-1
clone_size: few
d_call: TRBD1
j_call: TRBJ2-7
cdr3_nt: TGCGCCAGCAGCTGGGGGACAGGGGATTCCTACGAGCAGTACTTC
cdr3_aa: CASSWGTGDSYEQYF

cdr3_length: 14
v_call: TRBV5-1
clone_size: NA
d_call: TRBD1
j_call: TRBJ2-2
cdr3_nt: TGCGCCAGCAGCTCCAGACAGGGCACCGGGGAGCTGTTTTTT
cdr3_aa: CASSSRQGTGELFF

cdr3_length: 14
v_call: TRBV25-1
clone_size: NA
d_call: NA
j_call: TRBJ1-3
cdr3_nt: TGTGCCAGCAGTGAATGGGCAGGGGGAAACACCATATATTTT
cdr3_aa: CASSEWAGGNTIYF

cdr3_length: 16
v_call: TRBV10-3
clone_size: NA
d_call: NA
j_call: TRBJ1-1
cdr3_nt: TGTGCCATCAGTGAATTCGGACTTAACATGAACACTGAAGCTTTCTTT
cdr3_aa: CAISEFGLNMNTEAFF

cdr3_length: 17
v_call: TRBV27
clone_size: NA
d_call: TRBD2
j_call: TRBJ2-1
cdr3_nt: TGTGCCAGCAGTGGGGGGGACTTTTTTCTCTCCTACAATGAGCAGTTCTTC
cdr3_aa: CASSGGDFFLSYNEQFF

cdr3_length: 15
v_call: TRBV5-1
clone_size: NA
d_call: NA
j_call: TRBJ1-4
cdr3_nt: TGCGCCAGCAGGGTGGGGTCAGGGGCCAATGAAAAACTGTTTTTT
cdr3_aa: CASRVGSGANEKLFF

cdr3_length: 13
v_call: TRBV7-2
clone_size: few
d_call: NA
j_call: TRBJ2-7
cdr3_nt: TGTGCCAGCAGCTTAGAGGGACACTACGAGCAGTACTTC
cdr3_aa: CASSLEGHYEQYF

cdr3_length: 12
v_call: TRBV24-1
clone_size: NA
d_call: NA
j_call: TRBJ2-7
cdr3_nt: TGTGCCACCAGTGAGGCGGGGGCCGAGCAGTACTTC
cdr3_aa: CATSEAGAEQYF

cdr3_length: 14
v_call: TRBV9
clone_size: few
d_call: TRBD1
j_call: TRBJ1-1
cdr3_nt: TGTGCCAGCAGCGTACAGGGGGCTGGCACTGAAGCTTTCTTT
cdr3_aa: CASSVQGAGTEAFF

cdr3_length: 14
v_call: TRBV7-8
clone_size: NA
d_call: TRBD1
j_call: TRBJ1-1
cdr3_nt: TGTGCCAGCGGCAAGGACAGGGTGAACACTGAAGCTTTCTTT
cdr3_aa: CASGKDRVNTEAFF

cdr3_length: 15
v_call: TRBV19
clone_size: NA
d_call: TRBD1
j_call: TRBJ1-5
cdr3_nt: TGTGCCAGTAGTTGGGGACAGAATAGCAATCAGCCCCAGCATTTT
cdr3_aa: CASSWGQNSNQPQHF

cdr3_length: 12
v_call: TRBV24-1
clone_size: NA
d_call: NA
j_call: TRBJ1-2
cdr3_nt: TGTGCCACCAGTGCAGCTAACTATGGCTACACCTTC
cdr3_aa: CATSAANYGYTF

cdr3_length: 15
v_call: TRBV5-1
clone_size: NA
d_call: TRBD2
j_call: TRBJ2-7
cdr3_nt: TGCGCCAGCAGCTTGGTGGTTAGCGGGAGTGGCGAGCAGTACTTC
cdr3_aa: CASSLVVSGSGEQYF

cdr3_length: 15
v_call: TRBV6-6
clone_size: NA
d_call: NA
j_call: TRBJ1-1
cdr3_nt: TGTGCCAGCAGTTACTCGTTAGGGAGGAGCACTGAAGCTTTCTTT
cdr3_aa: CASSYSLGRSTEAFF

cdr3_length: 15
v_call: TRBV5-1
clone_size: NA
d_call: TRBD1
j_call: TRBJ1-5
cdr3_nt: TGCGCCAGCAGCTTGGACGGACAGGGCAATCAGCCCCAGCATTTT
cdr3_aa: CASSLDGQGNQPQHF

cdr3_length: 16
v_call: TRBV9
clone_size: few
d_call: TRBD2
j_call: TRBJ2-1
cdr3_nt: TGTGCCAGCAGCGCCGACGCTAGCGGGAGTACGAATGAGCAGTTCTTC
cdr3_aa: CASSADASGSTNEQFF

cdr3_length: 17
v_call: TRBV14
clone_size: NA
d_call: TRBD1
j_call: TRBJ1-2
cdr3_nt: TGTGCCAGCAGCGCCCTCGGGACAGCAAAAGCTAACTATGGCTACACCTTC
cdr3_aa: CASSALGTAKANYGYTF

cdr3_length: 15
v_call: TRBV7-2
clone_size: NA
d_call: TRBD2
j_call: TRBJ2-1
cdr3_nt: TGTGCCAGCAGCCCGGGGGGACTAGGCTACAATGAGCAGTTCTTC
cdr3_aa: CASSPGGLGYNEQFF

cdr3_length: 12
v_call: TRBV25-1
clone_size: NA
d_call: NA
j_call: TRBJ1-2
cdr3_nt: TGTGCCAGCATGAACAGGCTCGGTGGCTACACCTTC
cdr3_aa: CASMNRLGGYTF

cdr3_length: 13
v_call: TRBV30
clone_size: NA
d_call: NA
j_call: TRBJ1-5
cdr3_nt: TGTGCCTGGAGCGGGGGAGGCGGGCAGCCCCAGCATTTT
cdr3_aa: CAWSGGGGQPQHF

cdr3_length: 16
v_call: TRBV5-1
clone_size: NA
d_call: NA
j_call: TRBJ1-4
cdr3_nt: TGCGCCAGCAGCTTGTCTTGGAACAGGAATAATGAAAAACTGTTTTTT
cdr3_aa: CASSLSWNRNNEKLFF

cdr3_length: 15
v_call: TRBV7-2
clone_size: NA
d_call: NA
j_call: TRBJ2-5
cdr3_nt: TGTGCCAGCAGCTACACAACAGGGATTTTTGAGACCCAGTACTTC
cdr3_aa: CASSYTTGIFETQYF

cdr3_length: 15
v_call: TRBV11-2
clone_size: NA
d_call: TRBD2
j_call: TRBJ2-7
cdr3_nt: TGTGCCAGCAGCCTAGCGGGAGGAACTTTCTACGAGCAGTACTTC
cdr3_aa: CASSLAGGTFYEQYF

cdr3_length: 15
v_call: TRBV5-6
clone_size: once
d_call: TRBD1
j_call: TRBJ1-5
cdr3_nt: TGTGCCAGCAGCGCCGGGACAGGGGATTGGCAGCCCCAGCATTTT
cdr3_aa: CASSAGTGDWQPQHF

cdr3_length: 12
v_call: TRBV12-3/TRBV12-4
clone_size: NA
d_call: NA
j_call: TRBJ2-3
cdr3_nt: TGTGCCAGCAGTCCACAGGGTTATACGCAGTATTTT
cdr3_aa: CASSPQGYTQYF

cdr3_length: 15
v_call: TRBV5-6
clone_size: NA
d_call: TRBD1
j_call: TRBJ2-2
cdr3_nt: TGTGCCAGCACTAGGGGGCCCACGAACACCGGGGAGCTGTTTTTT
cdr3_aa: CASTRGPTNTGELFF

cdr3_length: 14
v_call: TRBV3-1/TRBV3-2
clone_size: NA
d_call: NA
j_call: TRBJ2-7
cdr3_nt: TGTGCCAGCCAGCCGGGCGCAGGGTCGTACGAGCAGTACTTC
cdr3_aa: CASQPGAGSYEQYF